Described below is a single T cell receptor (beta chain) sequence and its context. The antigen remains undetermined. This sample was taken from a study of T cell repertoires in cytomegalovirus infection. The overall study: The study used recently identified HLA-C-restricted and well-studied HLA-B-restricted CMV epitopes. CMV infection and matching HLA type were both indicated by public TCR beta signatures. Study results and caveats: The study found HLA-C-restricted CMV-specific TCR beta clonotypes dominating the ex vivo response.

Germline V lookup: CDR1 KGHSH, CDR2 LQKENI. The CDR3 length is 15 residues. J lost 6 bases, V lost 0 bases, and 5 bases had no gene match. One entry per CDR3 protein results from TCRdb running MiXCR on the reads. The sample has fewer than 1,000,000 distinct CDR3 sequences; 25% to 40% are singletons. V and J are TRBV18 and TRBJ2-7; 10 bases are shared with TRBD1. This sequence originates from a human donor in good health (CMV status not recorded). Some clones in this sample may be carry-over from other donors' samples. The sample consisted of cultured CD8+ T cells from PBMCs, taken from culture after CMV antigen stimulation. This CDR3 is CASSPPDRGVCEQYV. Written as DNA, the CDR3 is TGTGCCAGCTCACCACCGGACAGGGGGGTATGCGAGCAGTACGTC.